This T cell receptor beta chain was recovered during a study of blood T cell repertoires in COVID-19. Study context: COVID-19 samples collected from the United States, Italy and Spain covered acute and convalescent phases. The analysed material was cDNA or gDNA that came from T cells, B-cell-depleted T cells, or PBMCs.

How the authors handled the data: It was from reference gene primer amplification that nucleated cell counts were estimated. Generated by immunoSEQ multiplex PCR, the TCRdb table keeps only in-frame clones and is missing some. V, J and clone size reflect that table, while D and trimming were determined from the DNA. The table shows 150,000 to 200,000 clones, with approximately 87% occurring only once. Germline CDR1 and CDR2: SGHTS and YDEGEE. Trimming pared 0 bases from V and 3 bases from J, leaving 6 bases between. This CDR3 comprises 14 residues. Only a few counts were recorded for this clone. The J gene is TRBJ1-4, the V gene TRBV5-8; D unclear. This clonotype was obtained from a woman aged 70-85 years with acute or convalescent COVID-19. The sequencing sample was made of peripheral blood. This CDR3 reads CASSLGLANEKLFF. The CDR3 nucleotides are TGTGCCAGCAGCTTGGGTTTAGCTAATGAAAAACTGTTTTTT.